This TCR beta chain appears in the sequencing data of a study of identifying expanded T cells in peripheral blood. Points from the study as a whole: Across healthy donors, higher total template counts meant significantly greater approximately 2-week count variance.

The table came from immunoSEQ multiplex PCR; TCRdb's copy has only in-frame clones and leaves some out. Here the sample spans just under 65,000 clones, around 87% being singletons. Concerning this clone itself: Antigen unknown.

Germline CDR1 is MNHEY and CDR2 is SMNVEV (reference sequence). V was clipped by 5 bases and J by 4 bases; unmatched bases: 10. The CDR3 has 16 amino acids. The chain joins TRBV27 to TRBJ1-5; 8 nucleotides line up with TRBD1. This clonotype originated in a person aged 18 to 70 in good health. Source material: blood. CDR3 coding DNA: TGTGCCAGCAGTCGCGGACAGGGAGGCTTGAATCAGCCCCAGCATTTT. Its translation: CASSRGQGGLNQPQHF.